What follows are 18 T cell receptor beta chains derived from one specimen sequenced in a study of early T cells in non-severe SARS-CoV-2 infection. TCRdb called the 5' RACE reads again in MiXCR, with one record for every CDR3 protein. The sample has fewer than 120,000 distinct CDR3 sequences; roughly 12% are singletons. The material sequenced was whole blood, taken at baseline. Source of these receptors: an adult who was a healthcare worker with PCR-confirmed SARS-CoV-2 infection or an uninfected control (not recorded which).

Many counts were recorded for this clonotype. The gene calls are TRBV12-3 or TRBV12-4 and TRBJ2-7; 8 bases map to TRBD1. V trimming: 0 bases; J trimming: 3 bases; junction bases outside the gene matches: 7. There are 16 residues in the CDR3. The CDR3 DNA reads TGTGCCAGCAGTTTAGCGGCAGGGGGCGCGGGCTACGAGCAGTACTTC. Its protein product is CASSLAAGGAGYEQYF.

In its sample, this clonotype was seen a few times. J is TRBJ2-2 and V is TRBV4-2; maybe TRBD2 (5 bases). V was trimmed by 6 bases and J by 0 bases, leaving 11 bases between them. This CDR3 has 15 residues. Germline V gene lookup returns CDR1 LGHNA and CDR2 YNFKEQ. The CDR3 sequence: CASSRDYANTGELFF. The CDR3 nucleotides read TGTGCCAGCAGTCGAGACTACGCGAACACCGGGGAGCTGTTTTTT.

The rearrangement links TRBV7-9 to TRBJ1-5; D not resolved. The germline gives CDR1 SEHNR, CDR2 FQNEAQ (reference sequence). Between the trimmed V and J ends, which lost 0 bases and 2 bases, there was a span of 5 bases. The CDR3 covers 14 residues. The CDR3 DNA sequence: TGTGCCAGCAGCTTAGCCGGGCGCAATCAGCCCCAGCATTTT. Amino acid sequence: CASSLAGRNQPQHF.

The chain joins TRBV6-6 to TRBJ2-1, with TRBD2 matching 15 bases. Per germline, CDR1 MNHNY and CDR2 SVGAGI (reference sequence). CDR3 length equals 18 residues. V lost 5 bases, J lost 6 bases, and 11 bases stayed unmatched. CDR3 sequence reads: CASSVWGTSGRTGNEQFF. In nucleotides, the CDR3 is TGTGCCAGCAGTGTTTGGGGGACTAGCGGGAGGACCGGCAATGAGCAGTTCTTC.

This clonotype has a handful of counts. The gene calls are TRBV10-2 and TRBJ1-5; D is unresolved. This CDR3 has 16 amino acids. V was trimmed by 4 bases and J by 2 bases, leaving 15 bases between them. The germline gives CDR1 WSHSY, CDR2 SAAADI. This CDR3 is CASSVLALRGNQPQHF. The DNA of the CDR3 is TGCGCCAGCAGTGTGTTAGCCCTTCGTGGCAATCAGCCCCAGCATTTT.

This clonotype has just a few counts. The CDR3 here is CASSPQGAKDTQYF. CDR3 coding DNA: TGTGCCAGCAGCCCACAGGGGGCAAAAGATACGCAGTATTTT. The chain carries TRBV7-9 and TRBJ2-3, with 9 bases lining up with TRBD1. Germline trimming cut 5 bases from V and 5 bases from J; bases unmatched to any gene: 5. CDR1 is SEHNR, CDR2 FQNEAQ, per germline (reference sequence). The CDR3 contains 14 residues.

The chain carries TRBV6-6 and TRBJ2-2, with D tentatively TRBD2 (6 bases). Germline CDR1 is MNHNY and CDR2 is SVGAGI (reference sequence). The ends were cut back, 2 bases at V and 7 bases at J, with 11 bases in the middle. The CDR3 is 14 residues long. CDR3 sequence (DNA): TGTGCCAGCAGTTACCTGGGGGGTAGCGGGGAGCTGTTTTTT. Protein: CASSYLGGSGELFF.

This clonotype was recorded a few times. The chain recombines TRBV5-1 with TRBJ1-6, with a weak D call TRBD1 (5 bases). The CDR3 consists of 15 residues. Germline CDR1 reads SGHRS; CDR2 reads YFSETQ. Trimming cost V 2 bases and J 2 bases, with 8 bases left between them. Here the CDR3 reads CASSFDRPYNSPLHF. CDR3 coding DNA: TGCGCCAGCAGCTTTGACAGACCCTATAATTCACCCCTCCACTTT. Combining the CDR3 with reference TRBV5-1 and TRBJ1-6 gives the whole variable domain KAGVTQTPRYLIKTRGQQVTLSCSPISGHRSVSWYQQTPGQGLQFLFEYFSETQRNKGNFPGRFSGRQFSNSRSEMNVSTLELGDSALYLCASSFDRPYNSPLHFGNGTRLTVT.

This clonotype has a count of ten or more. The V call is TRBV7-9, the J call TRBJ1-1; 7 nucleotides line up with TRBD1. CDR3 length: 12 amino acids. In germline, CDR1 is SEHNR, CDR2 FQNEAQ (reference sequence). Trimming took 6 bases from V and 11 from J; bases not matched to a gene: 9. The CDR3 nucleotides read TGTGCCAGCAGTCGAGACAGGGCGGAGGCTTTCTTT. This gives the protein CASSRDRAEAFF.

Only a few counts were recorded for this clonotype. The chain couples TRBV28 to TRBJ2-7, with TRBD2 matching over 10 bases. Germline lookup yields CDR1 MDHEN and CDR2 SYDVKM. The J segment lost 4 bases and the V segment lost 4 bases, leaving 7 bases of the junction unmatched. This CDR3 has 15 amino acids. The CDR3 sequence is CASSSAGTSDYEQYF. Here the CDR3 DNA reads TGTGCCAGCAGTTCCGCCGGGACTAGCGATTACGAGCAGTACTTC.

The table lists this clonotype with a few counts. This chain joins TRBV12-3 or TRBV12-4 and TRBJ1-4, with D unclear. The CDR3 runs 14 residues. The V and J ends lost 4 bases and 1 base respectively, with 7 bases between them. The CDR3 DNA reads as TGTGCCAGCAGTTACAGTCAAACTAATGAAAAACTGTTTTTT. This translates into CASSYSQTNEKLFF.

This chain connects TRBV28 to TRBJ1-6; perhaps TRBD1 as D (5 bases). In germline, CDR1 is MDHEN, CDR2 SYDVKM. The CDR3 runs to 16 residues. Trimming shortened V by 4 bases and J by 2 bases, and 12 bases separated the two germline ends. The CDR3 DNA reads TGTGCCAGCAGTTACCTTAAACAGGCCTATAATTCACCCCTCCACTTT. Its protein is CASSYLKQAYNSPLHF.

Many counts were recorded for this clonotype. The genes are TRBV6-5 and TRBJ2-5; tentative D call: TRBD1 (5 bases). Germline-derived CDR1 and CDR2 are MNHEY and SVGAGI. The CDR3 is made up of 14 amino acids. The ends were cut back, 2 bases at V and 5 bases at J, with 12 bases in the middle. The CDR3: CASSYGEAGETQYF. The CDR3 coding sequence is TGTGCCAGCAGTTACGGGGAAGCAGGGGAGACCCAGTACTTC.

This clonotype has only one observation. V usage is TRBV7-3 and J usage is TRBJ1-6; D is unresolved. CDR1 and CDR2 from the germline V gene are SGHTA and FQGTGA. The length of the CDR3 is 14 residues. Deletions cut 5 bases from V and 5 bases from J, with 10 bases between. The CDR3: CASSRVGNNSPLHF. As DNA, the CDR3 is TGTGCCAGCAGCCGCGTGGGCAATAATTCACCCCTCCACTTT.

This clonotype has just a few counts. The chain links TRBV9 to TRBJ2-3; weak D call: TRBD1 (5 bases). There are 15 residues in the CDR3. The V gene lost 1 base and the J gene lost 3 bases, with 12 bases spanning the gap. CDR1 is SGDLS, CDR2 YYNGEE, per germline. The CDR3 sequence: CASSVQGYWTDTQYF. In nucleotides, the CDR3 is TGTGCCAGCAGCGTACAGGGATATTGGACAGATACGCAGTATTTT.

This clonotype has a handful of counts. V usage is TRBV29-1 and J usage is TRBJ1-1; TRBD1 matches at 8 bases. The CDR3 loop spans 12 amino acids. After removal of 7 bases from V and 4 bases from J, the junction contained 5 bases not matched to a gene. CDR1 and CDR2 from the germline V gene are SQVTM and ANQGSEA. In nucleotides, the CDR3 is TGCAGCGCCCTACAGGGGGGCACTGAAGCTTTCTTT. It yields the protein CSALQGGTEAFF.

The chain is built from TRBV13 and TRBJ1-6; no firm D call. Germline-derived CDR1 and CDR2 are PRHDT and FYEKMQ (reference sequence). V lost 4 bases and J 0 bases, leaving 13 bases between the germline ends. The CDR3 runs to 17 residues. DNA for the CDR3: TGTGCCAGCAGCTCTGCTTCAGCCAGCTCCTATAATTCACCCCTCCACTTT. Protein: CASSSASASSYNSPLHF. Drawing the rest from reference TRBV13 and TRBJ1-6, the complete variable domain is AAGVIQSPRHLIKEKRETATLKCYPIPRHDTVYWYQQGPGQDPQFLISFYEKMQSDKGSIPDRFSAQQFSDYHSELNMSSLELGDSALYFCASSSASASSYNSPLHFGNGTRLTVT.

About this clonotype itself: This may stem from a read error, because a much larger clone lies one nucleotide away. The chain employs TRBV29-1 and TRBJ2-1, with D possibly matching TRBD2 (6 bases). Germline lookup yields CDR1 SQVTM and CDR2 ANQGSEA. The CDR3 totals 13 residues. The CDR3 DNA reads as TGCAGCTTACGGAAGCGGGCGAACAATGGGCAGTTCTTC. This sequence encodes CSLRKRANNGQFF.